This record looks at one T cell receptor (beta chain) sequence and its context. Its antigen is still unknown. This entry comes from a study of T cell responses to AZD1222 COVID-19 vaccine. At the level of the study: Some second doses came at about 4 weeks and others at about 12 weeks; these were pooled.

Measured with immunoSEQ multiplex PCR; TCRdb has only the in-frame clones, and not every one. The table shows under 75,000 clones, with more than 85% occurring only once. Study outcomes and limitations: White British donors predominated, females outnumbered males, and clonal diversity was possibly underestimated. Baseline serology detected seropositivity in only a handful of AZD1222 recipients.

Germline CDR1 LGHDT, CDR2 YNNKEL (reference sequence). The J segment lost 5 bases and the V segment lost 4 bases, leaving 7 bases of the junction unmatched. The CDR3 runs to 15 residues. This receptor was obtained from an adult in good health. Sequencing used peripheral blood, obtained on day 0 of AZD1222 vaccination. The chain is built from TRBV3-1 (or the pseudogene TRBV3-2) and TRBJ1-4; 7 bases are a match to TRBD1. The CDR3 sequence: CASSPQRQGNEKLFF. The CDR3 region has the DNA TGTGCCAGCAGCCCACAAAGACAGGGAAATGAAAAACTGTTTTTT.